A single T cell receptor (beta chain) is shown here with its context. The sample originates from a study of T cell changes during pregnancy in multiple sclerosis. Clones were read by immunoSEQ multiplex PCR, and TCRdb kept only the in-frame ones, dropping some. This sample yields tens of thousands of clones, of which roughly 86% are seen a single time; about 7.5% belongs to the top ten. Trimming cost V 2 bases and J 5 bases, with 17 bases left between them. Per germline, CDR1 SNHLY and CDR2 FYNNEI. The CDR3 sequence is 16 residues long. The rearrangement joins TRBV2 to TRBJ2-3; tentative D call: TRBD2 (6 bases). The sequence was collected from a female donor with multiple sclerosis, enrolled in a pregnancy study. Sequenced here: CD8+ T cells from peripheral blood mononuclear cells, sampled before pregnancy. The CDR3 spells CASSESRDFFRDTQYF. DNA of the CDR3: TGTGCCAGCAGTGAAAGCAGGGACTTTTTCCGAGATACGCAGTATTTT.